The sequence of this T cell receptor beta chain was determined in a study of human T cells and chemical hapten exposure. As for the study in general: Patients were given diphenylcyclopropenone on the scalp weekly across the approximately 24-week study. It was small differences in pooled library volume that mainly caused per-sample TCR yields to vary.

Time point: patch test 3, about 24 weeks after DPC sensitization. Stated treatment: therapeutic diphenylcyclopropenone sensitization with weekly scalp DPC. As handled by the study authors: Sample TCR counts, which ranged from about 20,000 to 700,000, had a median of around 96,000. Each CDR3 protein gets one entry after TCRdb re-called the RACE reads with MiXCR. These V and J calls rely on TCRdb rather than the paper's analysis. This table holds about 52,000 distinct CDR3 sequences, approximately 9.9% found once. Germline V lookup: CDR1 SGHNT, CDR2 YENEEA. This CDR3 contains 15 residues. J lost 7 bases, V lost 2 bases, and 4 bases had no gene match.

The sequence was obtained from a middle-aged woman with alopecia areata. Some clones in this sample may be carry-over from other donors' samples. The rearrangement joins TRBV11-3 to TRBJ2-1, with TRBD1 matching 11 bases. The sequencing used whole blood, collected in connection with sensitization to the hapten diphenylcyclopropenone (DPC). The CDR3 sequence: CASSLRGTGGNEQFF. CDR3 nucleotide sequence: TGTGCCAGCAGCTTACGGGGGACAGGGGGTAATGAGCAGTTCTTC.